These 31 T cell receptor beta chains share one sample of origin, sequenced in a study of blood T cell repertoires in COVID-19 (dated by TCRdb to 2018 to 2021). Library generation was performed with the immunoSEQ multiplex PCR assay. The table was pulled from immuneACCESS by TCRdb, which kept in-frame rearrangements only. Such tables lose some clones; where checked, under half of the loss comes from unresolved V genes, and the rest has no known cause. The sample data list more than 70,000 clones, and 80% to 90% of these were observed just once. Approximately 1.2% of the sample belongs to the ten largest clones. Material for sequencing was peripheral blood. These receptors originate from a man older than 75 with active or convalescent COVID-19.

V gene TRBV7-2 combines with J gene TRBJ1-3, with 8 bases matching TRBD1. V lost 0 bases to trimming and J lost 0 bases; unmatched junction nucleotides: 4. Germline V gene data show CDR1 as SGHTA and CDR2 as FQGNSA. The length of the CDR3 is 17 residues. The CDR3 DNA sequence: TGTGCCAGCAGCTTAGCGAACAGGGGGTTCTCTGGAAACACCATATATTTT. This codes for CASSLANRGFSGNTIYF.

The chain carries TRBV28 and TRBJ1-4; D gene ambiguous. In germline, CDR1 is MDHEN, CDR2 SYDVKM. The V end lost 1 base, the J end lost 0 bases, and 9 bases lay between the germline ends. CDR3 length: 16 residues. This CDR3 is CASSLFRLATNEKLFF. CDR3 nucleotide sequence: TGTGCCAGCAGTTTATTCCGTCTCGCAACTAATGAAAAACTGTTTTTT.

The genes are TRBV27 and TRBJ2-7; D may be TRBD2 (6 bases). Germline V gene data show CDR1 as MNHEY and CDR2 as SMNVEV (reference sequence). CDR3 length: 17 amino acids. The ends were cut back, 7 bases at V and 7 bases at J, with 29 bases in the middle. The CDR3 here is CASTFRGSDRRRGEQYF. As DNA, the CDR3 is TGTGCCAGCACTTTCCGGGGGTCCGATCGGAGGCGGGGAGAGCAGTACTTC.

The rearrangement links TRBV7-2 to TRBJ2-3; 7 bases match TRBD2. CDR1 is SGHTA and CDR2 is FQGNSA in the germline V gene. This CDR3 is 15 amino acids long. Trimming took 5 bases from V and 6 from J; bases not matched to a gene: 11. DNA of the CDR3: TGTGCCAGCAGCCCGACCGGACGGGAGGTTGATACGCAGTATTTT. Translated: CASSPTGREVDTQYF.

This clone showed up just once. This chain uses TRBV2 with TRBJ2-2; D is possibly TRBD2 (5 bases). V gave up 5 bases and J gave up 2 bases, with 15 bases separating them. The CDR3 totals 16 residues. CDR1 and CDR2 (germline): SNHLY, FYNNEI. CDR3 sequence: CASSSFGLHNTGELFF. CDR3 nucleotide sequence: TGTGCCAGCAGTTCCTTCGGACTGCATAACACCGGGGAGCTGTTTTTT.

The rearrangement links TRBV6-5 to TRBJ1-4, with D possibly matching TRBD1 (6 bases). The V end lost 2 bases, the J end lost 0 bases, and 10 bases lay between the germline ends. The CDR3 has 16 residues. The germline CDR1 and CDR2 sequences are MNHEY and SVGAGI. The CDR3 protein is CASSYQTGPTNEKLFF. The CDR3 DNA follows: TGTGCCAGCAGTTACCAAACAGGGCCAACTAATGAAAAACTGTTTTTT.

The chain couples TRBV28 to TRBJ1-2; no firm D call. This CDR3 spans 13 amino acids. CDR1 and CDR2 from the germline V gene are MDHEN and SYDVKM. V lost 6 bases and J lost 4, with 12 bases in between. Here the CDR3 reads CASSPDSLYGYTF. The CDR3 DNA reads as TGTGCCAGCAGCCCGGACTCTCTCTATGGCTACACCTTC.

This clone was recorded a few times. V and J are TRBV7-3 and TRBJ2-1, with 12 bases fitting TRBD2. This CDR3 has 15 residues. Germline assignment: CDR1 SGHTA and CDR2 FQGTGA. Trimming took 2 bases from V and 5 from J; bases not matched to a gene: 1. The CDR3 sequence: CASSLGLAGNNEQFF. The CDR3 coding sequence is TGTGCCAGCAGCTTAGGACTAGCGGGGAACAATGAGCAGTTCTTC.

The CDR3 loop is CASSIWSDLAKNIQYF. The DNA of the CDR3 is TGTGCCAGTAGTATTTGGAGCGATCTAGCCAAAAACATTCAGTACTTC. The V gene is TRBV19, the J gene TRBJ2-4; D remains unclear. Germline CDR1 is LNHDA and CDR2 is SQIVND (reference sequence). Trimming cost V 3 bases and J 0 bases, with 12 bases left between them. The length of the CDR3 is 16 residues.

This chain uses TRBV27 with TRBJ1-1; possible D gene TRBD1, 5 bases. This CDR3 has 16 residues. Germline V CDR1 and CDR2: MNHEY, SMNVEV (reference sequence). V lost 1 base, J lost 4 bases, and 16 bases lay in between. The CDR3 DNA reads TGTGCCAGCAGTTTATATAGTTTGGGGGGAGGCACTGAAGCTTTCTTT. Amino acid sequence: CASSLYSLGGGTEAFF.

V usage is TRBV7-9 and J usage is TRBJ1-4; 7 bases map to TRBD1. CDR3 length equals 14 residues. The germline CDR1 and CDR2 sequences are SEHNR and FQNEAQ (reference sequence). V lost 4 bases to trimming and J lost 2 bases; unmatched junction nucleotides: 1. The CDR3 spells CASSSGQTNEKLFF. DNA of the CDR3: TGTGCCAGCAGCTCGGGACAGACTAATGAAAAACTGTTTTTT.

This clone was counted between two and nine times. This chain connects TRBV9 to TRBJ1-1; the D is unclear. Germline CDR1 is SGDLS and CDR2 is YYNGEE. V was pared by 3 bases and J by 2 bases, with 5 bases between. CDR3 size: 12 residues. The CDR3 is CASSGHNTEAFF. CDR3 nucleotides: TGTGCCAGCAGCGGTCATAACACTGAAGCTTTCTTT.

V gene TRBV21-1 combines with J gene TRBJ2-3; the D call in the table, TRBD2, was not verified against the DNA. TRBV21-1 is noted as a pseudogene. This CDR3 comprises 14 residues. The CDR3 here is CARLPNPSTDTQYF. CDR3 bases: TGTGCCAGACTACCAAATCCTAGCACAGATACGCAGTATTTT.

This clone came up once. The chain couples TRBV7-9 to TRBJ2-3, with no clear D. CDR3 length equals 17 residues. Trimming pared 3 bases from V and 6 bases from J, leaving 22 bases between. Germline loops: CDR1 SEHNR, CDR2 FQNEAQ (reference sequence). CDR3 bases: TGTGCCAGCAGCTTTGTTGGGCGCCACAAGGTACTGGATACGCAGTATTTT. It translates to CASSFVGRHKVLDTQYF.

V and J are TRBV27 and TRBJ1-2; 8 bases fit TRBD1. The CDR3 is 13 amino acids. CDR1 is MNHEY and CDR2 is SMNVEV in the germline V gene (reference sequence). The J segment lost 4 bases and the V segment lost 3 bases, leaving 1 base of the junction unmatched. This chain's CDR3 is CASSFDRGYGYTF. CDR3 nucleotide sequence: TGTGCCAGCAGTTTTGACAGGGGCTATGGCTACACCTTC.

The V and J genes are TRBV5-6 and TRBJ2-1, with TRBD2 identical over 9 bases. This CDR3 comprises 16 residues. Trimming at V came to 5 bases and at J to 9 bases, leaving 15 bases not matched to a gene. Germline CDR1 SGHDT, CDR2 YYEEEE. CDR3 sequence: CASSWNLAGSITEQFF. The CDR3, as DNA: TGTGCCAGCAGTTGGAATCTAGCGGGAAGTATAACTGAGCAGTTCTTC.

CDR3 sequence: CASSPRTGENIQYF. The CDR3 DNA reads as TGTGCCAGCAGCCCACGGACAGGGGAAAACATTCAGTACTTC. This rearrangement joins TRBV3-1 (or the pseudogene TRBV3-2) to TRBJ2-4; 9 bases match TRBD1. The CDR3 has 14 amino acids. With 4 bases clipped from V and 5 bases from J, the junction kept 3 bases outside the gene matches. Germline V gene data show CDR1 as LGHDT and CDR2 as YNNKEL (reference sequence).

The rearrangement uses TRBV23-1 and TRBJ2-7, with D perhaps TRBD2 (6 bases). TRBV23-1 is flagged as an ORF with uncertain function. V was trimmed by 3 bases and J by 5 bases, leaving 17 bases between them. This CDR3 is 15 amino acids long. The CDR3 is CASSHPRSGLHEQYF. The CDR3 coding sequence is TGCGCCAGCAGTCACCCGCGCTCGGGACTCCACGAGCAGTACTTC.

CDR3 DNA: TGTGCCAGCTCACTCACAGGGGACGAGCAGTACTTC. This codes for CASSLTGDEQYF. The chain carries TRBV18 and TRBJ2-7, with 7 bases aligning to TRBD1. The germline CDR1 and CDR2 sequences are KGHSH and LQKENI. V shed 4 bases and J 5 bases; nucleotides not matched to a gene: 2. The CDR3 spans 12 residues.

The chain links TRBV7-6 to TRBJ2-7; D gene uncertain. The CDR3 has 14 residues. Germline assignment: CDR1 SGHVS and CDR2 FNYEAQ. Trimming removed 1 base from V and 3 bases from J, with 10 bases in between. The CDR3 DNA follows: TGTGCCAGCAGCTTAGTTCGCCCGGGCTACGAGCAGTACTTC. Its translation is CASSLVRPGYEQYF.

This clone was observed a few times. The junction departs from germline at one end; a sequencing error may be responsible. The chain carries TRBV5-1 and TRBJ2-7; 10 bases are a match to TRBD2. Germline lookup yields CDR1 SGHRS and CDR2 YFSETQ. This CDR3 has 15 residues. The CDR3 loop reads CASSPGTSAGEGGSF. CDR3 bases: TGCGCCAGCAGCCCCGGGACTAGCGCCGGGGAAGGCGGGAGCTTC.

The chain links TRBV3-1 (or the pseudogene TRBV3-2) to TRBJ1-4, with D hard to call. Looked up from germline, CDR1 is LGHDT and CDR2 is YNNKEL (reference sequence). The CDR3 covers 15 residues. The V gene lost 4 bases and the J gene lost 8 bases, with 17 bases spanning the gap. The CDR3 sequence is CASSPKRGRGEKLFF. The DNA for the CDR3 is TGTGCCAGCAGCCCTAAGAGAGGGCGGGGAGAAAAACTGTTTTTT.

This chain connects TRBV3-1 (or the pseudogene TRBV3-2) to TRBJ2-5; weak D call: TRBD2 (7 bases). V was cut by 0 bases and J by 2 bases, with 25 bases left in between. Germline V CDR1 and CDR2: LGHDT, YNNKEL (reference sequence). CDR3 size: 20 residues. This chain's CDR3 is CASSQESPRRGRRGQETQYF. CDR3 DNA sequence: TGTGCCAGCAGCCAAGAGTCCCCCCGGCGGGGGCGCCGAGGACAAGAGACCCAGTACTTC.

The rearrangement uses TRBV3-1 (or the pseudogene TRBV3-2) and TRBJ2-1; no firm D call. This CDR3 spans 13 amino acids. The germline V and J ends were trimmed by 1 base and 6 bases, with 7 bases remaining between them. Per the germline V gene, CDR1 is LGHDT and CDR2 is YNNKEL (reference sequence). CDR3 in DNA: TGTGCCAGCAGCCAAGTTAGTAGCAATGAGCAGTTCTTC. Translating gives CASSQVSSNEQFF.

The V and J genes are TRBV10-3 and TRBJ2-3; a possible D gene is TRBD1 (6 bases). The V and J ends lost 0 bases and 4 bases respectively, with 11 bases between them. Per the germline V gene, CDR1 is ENHRY and CDR2 is SYGVKD. The length of the CDR3 is 15 residues. CDR3 bases: TGTGCCATCAGTGAGTCGATGCAGGGGCCAGATACGCAGTATTTT. Its translation: CAISESMQGPDTQYF.

The genes are TRBV4-2 and TRBJ2-3, with 7 nucleotides matching TRBD2. Germline-derived CDR1 and CDR2 are LGHNA and YNFKEQ. The trim removed 1 base at V and 4 bases at J, leaving 5 bases unmatched. The CDR3 runs to 15 residues. DNA for the CDR3: TGTGCCAGCAGCCAAGGGGGGAGGGAGGCAGATACGCAGTATTTT. This codes for CASSQGGREADTQYF.

V usage is TRBV7-8 and J usage is TRBJ1-4; 7 bases match TRBD1. CDR1 and CDR2 from the germline V gene are SGHVS and FQNEAQ. J lost 4 bases, V lost 1 base, and 6 bases had no gene match. This CDR3 has 16 residues. The chain's CDR3 is CASSLGRTGVNEKLFF. The CDR3 region has the DNA TGTGCCAGCAGCTTAGGCCGGACAGGAGTTAATGAAAAACTGTTTTTT.

This chain joins TRBV6-5 and TRBJ1-6; D call uncertain. Germline V gene sequence: CDR1 MNHEY, CDR2 SVGAGI. The CDR3 contains 16 residues. V was clipped by 4 bases and J by 8 bases, with 18 bases between them. CDR3 region: CASSFTSGPRDSPLHF. The CDR3 coding sequence is TGTGCCAGCAGTTTCACCTCCGGTCCCCGCGATTCACCCCTCCACTTT.

This chain uses TRBV27 with TRBJ1-2, with D tentatively TRBD1 (5 bases). This CDR3 has 13 amino acids. Trimming cost V 2 bases and J 7 bases, with 11 bases left between them. Germline assignment: CDR1 MNHEY and CDR2 SMNVEV (reference sequence). The CDR3 nucleotides are TGTGCCAGCAGTTTACTCACCGGGGGTGGCTACACCTTC. As protein: CASSLLTGGGYTF.

The V gene is TRBV4-3, the J gene TRBJ1-2; tentatively, D is TRBD1 (6 bases). Trimming pared 2 bases from V and 3 bases from J, leaving 7 bases between. This CDR3 spans 13 amino acids. The germline gives CDR1 LGHNA, CDR2 YSLEER. The CDR3 protein is CASSQQGHYGYTF. The CDR3 coding sequence is TGCGCCAGCAGCCAACAGGGGCACTATGGCTACACCTTC.

This chain joins TRBV5-4 and TRBJ1-1, with D hard to call. In germline, CDR1 is SGHNT, CDR2 YYREEE (reference sequence). The CDR3 loop spans 15 amino acids. The germline V and J ends were trimmed by 5 bases and 1 base, with 15 bases remaining between them. The CDR3 loop reads CASSNPSQENTEAFF. CDR3 bases: TGTGCCAGCAGTAACCCGTCCCAGGAGAACACTGAAGCTTTCTTT.